The T cell receptor beta chain under discussion was sequenced for a study of T cell responses to AZD1222 COVID-19 vaccine. The CDR3 consists of 18 residues. The germline gives CDR1 SGHNT, CDR2 YYREEE (reference sequence). Unmatched junction bases numbered 16, after V lost 4 bases and J lost 3 bases. Details on this clone: Its antigen is not identified.

Study results and caveats: As reported, nearly half of all spike-specific TCRs target variant regions that are unmutated. Only 6 or 7 individuals given AZD1222 were seropositive at baseline. Clonal diversity was possibly underestimated, and white British individuals and females predominated among donors. Spike-specific TCR repertoires showed rising breadth and depth after two AZD1222 doses.

Clones were sequenced by immunoSEQ multiplex PCR, and TCRdb holds only the in-frame ones, with some missing. The sample holds almost 70,000 clones, about four fifths seen once. The specimen was peripheral blood, collected 28 days after the second AZD1222 dose. The receptor comes from an adult who received the AZD1222 COVID-19 vaccine. The genes are TRBV5-4 and TRBJ1-1, with 9 bases identical to TRBD1. CDR3 nucleotides: TGTGCCAGCAGCCCAAGAGTCCCGGGACAGGGCGGGGACACTGAAGCTTTCTTT. As protein: CASSPRVPGQGGDTEAFF.